Below, 2 T cell receptor beta chains from the same sample are listed, as sequenced in a study of blood T cell repertoires in COVID-19. Profiling relied on immunoSEQ multiplex PCR, and the TCRdb table lists in-frame clones only, not all of them. The sample records approximately 68,000 clones, about 89% being singletons. Sequenced sample: peripheral blood. These receptors came from a woman in her fifties or sixties with acute or convalescent COVID-19.

The rearrangement links TRBV9 to TRBJ2-2; 7 positions match TRBD2. Germline values: CDR1 SGDLS, CDR2 YYNGEE. The CDR3 runs to 16 residues. Losses at the gene ends were 0 bases for V and 5 bases for J; bases not matched to a gene: 7. For the CDR3, the DNA is TGTGCCAGCAGCGTAGGACTAGCCATCGGGACCGGGGAGCTGTTTTTT. Translated: CASSVGLAIGTGELFF.

CDR3 bases: TGTGCCAGCTCCCGCGGGACGGTGAACACTGAAGCTTTCTTT. Its protein product is CASSRGTVNTEAFF. The chain carries TRBV18 and TRBJ1-1, with D possibly matching TRBD1 (5 bases). CDR3 size: 14 residues. Trimming left V 6 bases short and J 0 bases short, with 11 bases between. Germline CDR1 and CDR2: KGHSH and LQKENI.